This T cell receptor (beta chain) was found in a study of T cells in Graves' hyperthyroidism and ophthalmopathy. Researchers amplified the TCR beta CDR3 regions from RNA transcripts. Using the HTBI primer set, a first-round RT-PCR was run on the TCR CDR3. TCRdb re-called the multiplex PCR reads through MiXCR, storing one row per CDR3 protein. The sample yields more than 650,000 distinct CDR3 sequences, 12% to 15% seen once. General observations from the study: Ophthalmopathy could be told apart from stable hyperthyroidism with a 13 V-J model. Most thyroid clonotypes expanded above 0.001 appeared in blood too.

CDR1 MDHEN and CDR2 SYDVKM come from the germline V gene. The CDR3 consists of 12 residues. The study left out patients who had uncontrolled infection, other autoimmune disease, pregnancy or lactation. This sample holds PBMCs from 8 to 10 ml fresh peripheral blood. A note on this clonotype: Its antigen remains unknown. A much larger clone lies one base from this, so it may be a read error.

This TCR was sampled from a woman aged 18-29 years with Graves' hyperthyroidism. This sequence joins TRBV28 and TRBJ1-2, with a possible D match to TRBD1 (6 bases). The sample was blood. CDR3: CASRATGYGYAF. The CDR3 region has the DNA TGTGCCAGCAGGGCGACAGGCTATGGCTACGCCTTC.